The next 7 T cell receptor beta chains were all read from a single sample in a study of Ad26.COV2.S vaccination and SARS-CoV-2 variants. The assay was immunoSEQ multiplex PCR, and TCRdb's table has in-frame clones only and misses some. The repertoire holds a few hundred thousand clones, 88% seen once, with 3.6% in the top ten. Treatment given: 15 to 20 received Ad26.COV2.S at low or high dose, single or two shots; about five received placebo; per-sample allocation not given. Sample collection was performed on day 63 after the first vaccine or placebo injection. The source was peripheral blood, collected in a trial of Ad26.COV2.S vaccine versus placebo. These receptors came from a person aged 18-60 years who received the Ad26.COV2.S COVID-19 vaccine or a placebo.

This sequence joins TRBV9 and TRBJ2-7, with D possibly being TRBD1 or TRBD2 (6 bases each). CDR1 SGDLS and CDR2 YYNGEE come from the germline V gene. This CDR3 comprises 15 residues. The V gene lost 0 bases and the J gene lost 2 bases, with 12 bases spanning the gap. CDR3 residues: CASSVGGGIPYEQYF. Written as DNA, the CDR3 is TGTGCCAGCAGCGTAGGAGGGGGGATCCCCTACGAGCAGTACTTC.

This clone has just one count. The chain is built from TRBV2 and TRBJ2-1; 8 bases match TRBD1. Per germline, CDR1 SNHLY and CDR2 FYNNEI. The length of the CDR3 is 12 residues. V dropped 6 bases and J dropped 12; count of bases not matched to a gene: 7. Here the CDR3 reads CASRQGAEGQFF. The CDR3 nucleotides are TGTGCCAGCAGGCAGGGGGCGGAAGGGCAGTTCTTC.

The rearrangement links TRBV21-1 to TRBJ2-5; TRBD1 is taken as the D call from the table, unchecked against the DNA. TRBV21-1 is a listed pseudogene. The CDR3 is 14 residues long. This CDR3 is CASSAGTGQETQYF. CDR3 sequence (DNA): TGTGCCAGCAGCGCCGGGACAGGCCAAGAGACCCAGTACTTC.

CDR3 bases: TGTGCCAGCAGCCAAGATTCCAGCCCGGTACTCTATGGCTACACCTTC. Its protein product is CASSQDSSPVLYGYTF. The V and J genes are TRBV3-1 (or the pseudogene TRBV3-2) and TRBJ1-2, with no clear D. CDR3 length equals 16 residues. Germline CDR1 and CDR2: LGHDT and YNNKEL (reference sequence). Trimming removed 0 bases from V and 4 bases from J, with 15 bases in between.

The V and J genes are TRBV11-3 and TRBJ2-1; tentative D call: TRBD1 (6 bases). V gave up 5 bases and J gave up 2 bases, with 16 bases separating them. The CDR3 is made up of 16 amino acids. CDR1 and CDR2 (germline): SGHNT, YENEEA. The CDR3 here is CASSPDRYIAYNEQFF. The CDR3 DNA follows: TGTGCCAGCAGCCCCGACAGGTACATCGCCTACAATGAGCAGTTCTTC.

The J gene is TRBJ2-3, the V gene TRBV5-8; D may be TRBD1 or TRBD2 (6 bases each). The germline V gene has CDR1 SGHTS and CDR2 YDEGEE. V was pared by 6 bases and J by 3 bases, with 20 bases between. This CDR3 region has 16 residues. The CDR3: CASTPWGAFETDTQYF. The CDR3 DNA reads TGTGCCAGCACTCCCTGGGGGGCGTTTGAGACAGATACGCAGTATTTT.

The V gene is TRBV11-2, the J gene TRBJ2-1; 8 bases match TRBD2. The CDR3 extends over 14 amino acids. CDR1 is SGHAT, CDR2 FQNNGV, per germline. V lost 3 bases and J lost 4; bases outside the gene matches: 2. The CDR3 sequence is CASSFGTRYNEQFF. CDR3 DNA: TGTGCCAGCAGCTTCGGGACTAGGTACAATGAGCAGTTCTTC.